This entry features one T cell receptor (beta chain) sequence. This sample is part of a study of blood T cell repertoires in COVID-19. Study-level background: The origin of the acute and convalescent COVID-19 samples was the United States, Italy and Spain. T cells, B-cell-depleted T cells, or PBMCs supplied cDNA or gDNA.

As processed by the authors: Scientists estimated how many nucleated cells there were by amplifying reference gene primers. Some clones are missing from TCRdb's copy, which holds only in-frame ones; the method was immunoSEQ multiplex PCR. That table furnishes V, J and clone size, whereas the DNA furnished D and trimming. The table includes some 31,000 clones, 90% to 95% detected once. The CDR3 runs 15 residues. J gave up 0 bases and V 0 bases, and 2 bases lay outside the gene matches. From germline, CDR1 is MNHEY and CDR2 SMNVEV (reference sequence). This receptor was obtained from a human donor in a cohort sampled during active COVID-19. The chain combines TRBV27 with TRBJ2-7; 7 nucleotides agree with TRBD2. The specimen sequenced was peripheral blood. This CDR3 is CASSLSGGGSYEQYF. The DNA of the CDR3 is TGTGCCAGCAGTTTATCGGGGGGGGGCTCCTACGAGCAGTACTTC.